This T cell receptor (beta chain) was sequenced for a study of cytomegalovirus exposure and HLA in healthy donors (dated by TCRdb to the late 2010s). Regarding the complete study: According to an earlier analysis of several hundred of the donors, some 180 million T cells yielded 95 million to 140 million unique TCR beta sequences and 276 Gb of sequence data. An early release that covered more than 550 HLA-typed donors contained about 300 gigabases of sequencing data and about 84 million unique TCR sequences. Of the 300 to 450 genotyped donors, about 84% fell in the genetic ancestry cluster associated with self-reported Caucasian donors. The study aimed to test whether signatures of past pathogen exposure could be identified by cataloging public T cell receptors. The study used immunosequencing to profile the T cell repertoires of approximately 650 subjects and linked those repertoires to cytomegalovirus serostatus. Besides the first cohort of about 730 subjects, a separate validation cohort made up of roughly 120 different subjects was used. The study combined high-throughput TCR immunosequencing, statistical association of individual TCRs with disease status, and machine learning to predict cytomegalovirus infection status. In a later analysis, previously published TCR beta repertoires from hundreds of donors were re-analyzed and high-resolution HLA genotyping was added so that TCR occurrence patterns could be studied. In the later analysis, no new phenotypic data were used to find candidate immune exposures; instead, reliance was placed on TCR beta sequences and their occurrence across donors. To decide whether each TCR beta V gene segment behaved as functional or pseudogenic, an earlier analysis of 587 of the donors relied on high-throughput TCR beta sequencing. Donor age, sex, ethnicity and CMV serostatus were compiled alongside the repertoire data. In a later genetic analysis, genome-wide SNP genotypes for 398 of the 666 donors were used, and that subset was treated as a discovery cohort. Every discovery cohort repertoire had been produced on one sequencing platform. Class I and class II HLA loci were covered by the typing at four-digit resolution. Typing coverage differed by locus: A, B, C, DRB1 and DQB1 were typed in roughly 620-630 donors, DQA1 in approximately 520, DPA1 in 600 to 610, and DPB1 in around 490. About five DR-DQ haplotypes were treated as single units for association and clustering because of strong linkage in the cohort. Among 398 genotyped donors of the cohort, an average of approximately 230,000 unique TCR beta nucleotide sequences were sequenced per donor, 15% to 20% of them non-productive.

This clone was seen only once. Its antigen remains unidentified. No base quality information exists; no much larger clone differs at one position. Findings and caveats that apply to the study as a whole: In this cohort, only TCR beta chains were sequenced, and detectable features were limited by the absence of alpha or paired-chain data. Cytomegalovirus status was reported to be diagnosed by the classifier with high specificity and sensitivity in both the original and validation cohorts. While some public TCRs were present in many individuals, most TCR sequences turned up only very rarely across donors. A further reported finding was that TCR beta sequences accurately predicted the HLA-A and HLA-B alleles for most subjects in the first cohort. For the cohort, immune exposure information was limited to CMV serostatus. According to a later analysis, parvovirus B19, influenza, CMV and Epstein-Barr virus appeared linked to several top co-occurrence clusters. A few of the identified cytomegalovirus-associated TCR beta chains were confirmed in vitro to be specific for cytomegalovirus antigens. Sequencing depth was assumed to be roughly uniform across donors in the presence/absence analyses, though that assumption may not hold. The authors suggested that the approach could potentially be generalized to other disease states and immunological phenotypes. In a later genetic analysis, a missense DCLRE1C variant was associated with V-gene and J-gene trimming of TCR beta chains, and the association was replicated in an independent cohort. A total of roughly 160 TCR beta chains were listed by the study as associated with cytomegalovirus. In an earlier analysis of approximately 590 of the donors, most TCR beta V segments were observed in productive rearrangements about 90% or about 30% of the time, broadly matching IMGT annotations. According to a later analysis, TCR association rates differed among HLA loci, with DRB1 alleles showing the most associated TCRs and HLA-C alleles showing the fewest. In a later analysis, 16,951 TCR beta sequences were associated with specific HLA alleles at a false discovery rate of 0.05. A later analysis found that HLA-associated TCR beta chains were more clonally expanded and had lower generation probabilities than equally common non-associated chains. Because HLA typing was unavailable for some donors at each locus, only the typed subset was used in association tests. Assigning TCR associations to individual alleles was difficult when HLA alleles, especially DR and DQ, strongly co-occurred. In a later analysis, most CMV-associated TCR beta chains were found to appear HLA-restricted, with HLA associations seemingly driven largely by CMV exposure. In a later genetic analysis, fewer N-insertions in productive TCRs were reported among donors in an Asian-associated ancestry cluster than the 666-donor mean. The sequencing pipeline was judged likely to have produced a cluster of highly shared sequence variants as a technical artifact. Correlated functional status among segregating V segments might reflect linkage disequilibrium, but an unknown experimental factor could not be ruled out. Because counts were too low, roughly 17 rarely observed V segments, including chromosome 9 orphons, were left out of the earlier analysis of 500 to 650 of the donors.

The method behind the library was the immunoSEQ multiplex PCR assay. For the multiplex PCR, a mixture combining 60 forward primers for TCR Vbeta segments and 13 reverse primers for TCR Jbeta segments was used. A multiplex PCR assay on genomic DNA amplified the CDR3 region of rearranged TCR beta genes. The Illumina HiSeq System was used to sequence the amplified TCR beta libraries as 87-base-pair reads. For the original study's pipeline: In a later analysis, tens of millions of unique TCR beta chains were counted across the 666 repertoires, and approximately 9.9 million of these chains were shared by at least two donors. Raw reads were error-corrected and collapsed into unique sequences with a nearest-neighbor algorithm that merged closely related sequences to remove PCR and sequencing errors. Alignment of CDR3 sequences to IMGT reference sequences was used to assign V, D and J gene segments. For a sequence to be retained, at least a six-nucleotide match to both a V gene segment and a J gene segment was required. Rearrangements were called productive when the CDR3 lacked stop codons and stayed in frame with V and J; all others were non-productive. CDR3 was defined according to IMGT convention as the region running from the second conserved V-encoded cysteine to the conserved J-encoded phenylalanine. In an earlier analysis of some 550 of the donors, sequences lacking an unambiguous match to a single V gene segment were excluded. An earlier analysis of fewer than 750 of the donors classified V segments as functional when productive rearrangements were above 56.7% and as segregating when the standard deviation between donors was above 5%. A statistical classification framework was built for diagnosing cytomegalovirus status from the catalog of TCR beta chain sequences. In a later analysis, V and J genes were assigned by comparing TCR nucleotide sequences against IMGT/GENE-DB human TR gene sequences. Using the TCRdist pipeline, a later analysis assigned CDR3 sequences along with most-parsimonious VDJ recombination scenarios. In a later analysis, every TCR beta chain was defined by the combination of its CDR3 amino acid sequence and its V-gene family, and reads without a unique V-gene family were dropped. As a way to deal with suspected cross-contamination and a sequencing artifact, a later analysis dropped approximately 570 nucleotide sequences that were highly shared and had low generation probability. In a later analysis, a clonal expansion index for each public chain was calculated from normalized within-repertoire ranks of inferred template counts. In a later analysis, generation probabilities were computed with a VDJ recombination model fitted to out-of-frame rearrangements, and the resulting probabilities were checked against IGoR. In a later analysis, TCR-TCR, TCR-HLA and TCR-CMV co-occurrence was scored with hypergeometric tests, and a repertoire-size bias correction was applied to TCR pairs. To estimate false discovery rates, a later analysis permuted the HLA or CMV assignments 20 times. In a later analysis, co-occurring TCRs were grouped with DBSCAN, and TCRdist sequence similarity was added when clustering was performed within HLA-allele-positive subsets. Repertoires with fewer than 30,000 or more than 120,000 public chains, plus five repertoires with anomalous nucleotide sharing, were excluded from co-occurrence clustering. TCRdb took over this immuneACCESS table, retaining in-frame rearrangements with V and J assigned. Such tables are incomplete; in checked studies, under half of the missing clones stem from an unresolved V gene, and the remainder is unexplained. Clone size and V and J calls were adopted from that table, with D and trimming inferred from the DNA. Here the sample has 150,000 to 200,000 clones; roughly 80% occur a single time. Jointly, the top ten make up 3.1% of the sample.

The cohort was made up of roughly 670 healthy bone marrow donors. Cohort members were all nominally healthy when sampled, although unrecorded immune exposures were likely present. The donor was CMV seronegative and was included in the group of a few hundred seronegative cohort members. Each donor provided a peripheral blood sample, and peripheral blood mononuclear cells were used for TCR beta sequencing. The Qiagen DNeasy Blood Extraction Kit was used to extract genomic DNA from the blood cell samples. The clonotype originates from a female donor in good health and CMV-seronegative. Sequencing used PBMCs.

The CDR3: CASSLTGTVNYGYTF. The base sequence is TGTGCCAGCAGCTTAACCGGGACAGTCAACTATGGCTACACCTTC. The chain is assembled from TRBV7-3 and TRBJ1-2; TRBD1 lines up with 7 middle nucleotides. Via the germline V gene, CDR1 is SGHTA and CDR2 FQGTGA. Clipping removes 0 bases from V and 2 bases from J, with 3 as the unmatched junction base count. The cysteine opens and the phenylalanine closes a CDR3 of 15 amino acids. Left in the record is the CDR3 DNA by itself, 45 bases read in frame from the first base.